This T cell receptor (beta chain) is from a study of response to subunit inactivated influenza vaccine. The CDR3 consists of 12 residues. The V gene's germline CDR1 is SGHTA and CDR2 FQGNSA. Between the trimmed V and J ends, which lost 5 bases and 7 bases, there was a span of 11 bases. TCRdb reprocessed the RT-PCR reads with MiXCR, giving one entry per CDR3 protein. The sample holds about 540,000 distinct CDR3 sequences, under 25% seen once. This clonotype has a single count. These records were also assigned to another study, of T cells expressing NK-cell markers. That work states: The TCR beta cDNA came from 5'RACE template switching with UMIs. A range of roughly 1.0-8% of CD8+ T cells consisted of dominant NKG2C+ clonotypes in several donors. These clonotypes also led the CD3+CD56-NKG2C+ fraction in a few donors. HCMV specificity of expanded NKG2C+ T cell clones remained unclear.

The sample was CD4+ T cells sorted from PBMCs, taken approximately 12 days after vaccination. This receptor was taken from a man aged 50 to 60 who received an inactivated influenza vaccine. The chain recombines TRBV7-2 with TRBJ2-5; D unclear. The CDR3 is CASSLYQRTQYF. For the CDR3, the DNA is TGTGCCAGCAGCCTCTACCAGCGGACCCAGTACTTC.